What follows is one T cell receptor beta chain and its context. Its antigen is not known. At one of its ends the junction is not consistent with the germline gene, which may arise from a read error. Primed by a sample-barcoded 5' primer and a J-beta primer mix, a second PCR proceeded for about 6 to 12 cycles. MiXCR, run by TCRdb on the 5' RACE reads, gives a single entry per CDR3 protein. The sample lists 650,000 to 1,000,000 distinct CDR3 sequences, about 37% occurring once. The sample is drawn from a study of blood T cells in healthy people across ages. The study, taken as a whole, reports: Lack of knowledge of donor CMV status possibly confounded expanded clonotype changes.

The CDR3 runs to 15 residues. Germline values: CDR1 MDHEN, CDR2 SYDVKM. This receptor was obtained from a man aged 18 to 35 in good health. The sample taken for sequencing was blood. This sequence joins TRBV28 and TRBJ1-1, with D possibly TRBD1 on 5 matching bases. In DNA form, the CDR3 reads TGTGTCAGCAATCCCTTAAGGGGAGCGAACACTGAAGCTTTCTTT. As protein: CVSNPLRGANTEAFF.